This T cell receptor beta chain was documented in a study of Tregs in tolerant kidney transplant recipients. V trimming: 5 bases; J trimming: 4 bases; junction bases outside the gene matches: 5. CDR3 length equals 15 residues. Germline V gives CDR1 MNHEY, CDR2 SMNVEV (reference sequence). Generated by immunoSEQ multiplex PCR, the TCRdb table keeps only in-frame clones and is missing some. The data contain around 63,000 clones, roughly 85% of them singletons. The specimen comprised Tregs from blood, sampled before the transplant. The J gene is TRBJ2-1, the V gene TRBV27; 10 nucleotides agree with TRBD1. The TCR comes from a human donor who received a combined kidney and bone marrow transplant. In nucleotides, the CDR3 is TGTGCCAGCAGTCCCCGGGACAGGGGTTACAATGAGCAGTTCTTC. Amino acid sequence: CASSPRDRGYNEQFF.